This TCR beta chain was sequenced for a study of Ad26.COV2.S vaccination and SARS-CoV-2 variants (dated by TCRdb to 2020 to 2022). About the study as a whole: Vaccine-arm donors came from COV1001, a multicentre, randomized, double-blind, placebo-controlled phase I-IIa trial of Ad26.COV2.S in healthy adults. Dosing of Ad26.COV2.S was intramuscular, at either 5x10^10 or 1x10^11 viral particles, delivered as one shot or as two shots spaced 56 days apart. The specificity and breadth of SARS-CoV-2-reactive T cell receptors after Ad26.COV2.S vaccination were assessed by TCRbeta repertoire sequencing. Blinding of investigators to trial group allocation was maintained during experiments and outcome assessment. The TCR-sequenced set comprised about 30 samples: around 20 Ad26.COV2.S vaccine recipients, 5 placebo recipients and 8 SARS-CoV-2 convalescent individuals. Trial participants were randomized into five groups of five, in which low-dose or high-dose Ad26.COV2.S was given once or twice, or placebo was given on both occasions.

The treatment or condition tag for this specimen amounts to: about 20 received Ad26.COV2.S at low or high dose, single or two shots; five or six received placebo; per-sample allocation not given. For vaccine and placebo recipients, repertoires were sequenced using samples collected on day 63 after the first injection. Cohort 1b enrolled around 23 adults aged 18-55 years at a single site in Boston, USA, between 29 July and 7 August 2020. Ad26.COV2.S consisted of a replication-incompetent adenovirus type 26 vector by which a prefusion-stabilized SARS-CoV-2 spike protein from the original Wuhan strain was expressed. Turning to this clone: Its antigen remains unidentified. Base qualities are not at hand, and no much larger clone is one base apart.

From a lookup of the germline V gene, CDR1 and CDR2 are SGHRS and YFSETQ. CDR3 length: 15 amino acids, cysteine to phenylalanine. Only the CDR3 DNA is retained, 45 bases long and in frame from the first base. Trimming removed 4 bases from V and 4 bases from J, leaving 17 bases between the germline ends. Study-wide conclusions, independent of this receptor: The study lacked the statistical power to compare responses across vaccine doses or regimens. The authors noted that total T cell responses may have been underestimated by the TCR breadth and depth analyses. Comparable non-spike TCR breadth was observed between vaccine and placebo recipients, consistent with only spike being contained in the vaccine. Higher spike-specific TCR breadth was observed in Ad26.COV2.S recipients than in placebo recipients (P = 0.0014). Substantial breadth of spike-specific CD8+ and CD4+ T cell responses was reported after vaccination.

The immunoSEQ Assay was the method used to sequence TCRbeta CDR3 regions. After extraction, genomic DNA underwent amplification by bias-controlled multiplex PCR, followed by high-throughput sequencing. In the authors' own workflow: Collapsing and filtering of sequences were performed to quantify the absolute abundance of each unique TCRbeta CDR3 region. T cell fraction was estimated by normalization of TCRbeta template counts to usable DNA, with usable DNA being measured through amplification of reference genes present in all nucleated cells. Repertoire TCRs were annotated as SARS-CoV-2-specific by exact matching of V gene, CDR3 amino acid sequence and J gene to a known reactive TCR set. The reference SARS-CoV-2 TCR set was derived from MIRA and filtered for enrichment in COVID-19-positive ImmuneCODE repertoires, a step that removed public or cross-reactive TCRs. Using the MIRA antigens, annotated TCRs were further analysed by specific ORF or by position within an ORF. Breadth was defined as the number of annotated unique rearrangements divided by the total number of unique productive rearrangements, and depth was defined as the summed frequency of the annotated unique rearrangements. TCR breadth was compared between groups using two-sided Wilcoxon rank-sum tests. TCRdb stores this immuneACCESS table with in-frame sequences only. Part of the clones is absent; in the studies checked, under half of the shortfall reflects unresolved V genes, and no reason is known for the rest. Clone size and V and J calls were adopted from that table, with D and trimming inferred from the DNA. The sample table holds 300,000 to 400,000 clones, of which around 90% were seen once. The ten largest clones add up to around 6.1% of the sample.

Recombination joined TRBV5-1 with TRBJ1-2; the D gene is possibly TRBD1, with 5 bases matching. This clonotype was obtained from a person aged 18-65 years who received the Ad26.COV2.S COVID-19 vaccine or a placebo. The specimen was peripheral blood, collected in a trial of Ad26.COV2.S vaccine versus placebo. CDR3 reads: CASSPGARSGYGYTF. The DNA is TGCGCCAGCAGCCCCGGGGCCCGGTCAGGCTATGGCTACACCTTC.